One sample yielded the 15 T cell receptor beta chains listed below, sequenced in a study of cytomegalovirus exposure and HLA in healthy donors. Assay: immunoSEQ multiplex PCR; the TCRdb copy retains only in-frame clones and omits some. Among about 44,000 clones listed, over 85% were seen once. The sequencing input was PBMCs. Source of these receptors: a woman aged 18-29 years in good health and CMV-seronegative.

This chain uses TRBV7-9 with TRBJ2-1; weak D call: TRBD2 (5 bases). Deletions cut 5 bases from V and 9 bases from J, with 11 bases between. Germline V gene sequence: CDR1 SEHNR, CDR2 FQNEAQ (reference sequence). The CDR3 consists of 12 residues. DNA for the CDR3: TGTGCCAGCAGCCTCGGACTTCCTGAGCAGTTCTTC. As protein: CASSLGLPEQFF.

This sequence joins TRBV7-2 and TRBJ2-7, with 12 bases fitting TRBD2. This CDR3 has 15 amino acids. Losses at the gene ends were 0 bases for V and 5 bases for J; bases not matched to a gene: 2. The germline CDR1 and CDR2 sequences are SGHTA and FQGNSA. This CDR3 is CASSLATSGSDEQYF. The DNA of the CDR3 is TGTGCCAGCAGCTTAGCGACTAGCGGGAGTGACGAGCAGTACTTC.

The chain employs TRBV5-1 and TRBJ1-2; D is perhaps TRBD1 (6 bases). Deletions cut 1 base from V and 7 bases from J, with 11 bases between. CDR3 length: 13 residues. The germline gives CDR1 SGHRS, CDR2 YFSETQ. The CDR3 DNA sequence: TGCGCCAGCAGCTTGACAGGGTTAAGTGGCTACACCTTC. Protein: CASSLTGLSGYTF.

This clone was found once. The chain recombines TRBV5-4 with TRBJ2-5; 7 positions match TRBD1. The CDR3 consists of 13 residues. After removal of 3 bases from V and 3 bases from J, the junction contained 2 bases not matched to a gene. Germline CDR1 is SGHNT and CDR2 is YYREEE (reference sequence). In nucleotides, the CDR3 is TGTGCCAGCAGCTGGACAGGCGAAGAGACCCAGTACTTC. It is translated as CASSWTGEETQYF.

The CDR3 is CASFREIQYIQETQYF. The CDR3 DNA follows: TGTGCCAGCTTTCGGGAAATACAGTATATCCAAGAGACCCAGTACTTC. This chain uses TRBV2 with TRBJ2-5; tentative D call: TRBD2 (5 bases). This CDR3 spans 16 amino acids. The V gene lost 8 bases and the J gene lost 1 base, with 20 bases spanning the gap. CDR1 is SNHLY and CDR2 is FYNNEI in the germline V gene.

The J gene is TRBJ2-2, the V gene TRBV7-2; a possible D gene is TRBD2 (6 bases). CDR1 is SGHTA and CDR2 is FQGNSA in the germline V gene. The CDR3 covers 15 residues. The V gene lost 2 bases and the J gene lost 2 bases, with 9 bases spanning the gap. CDR3 bases: TGTGCCAGCAGCTTAAACGGGGGAAACACCGGGGAGCTGTTTTTT. This encodes CASSLNGGNTGELFF.

Here the CDR3 DNA reads TGTGCCAGCAGTGAGCGTTCCTCCGCGCCCTACGAGCAGTACTTC. Its protein product is CASSERSSAPYEQYF. The rearrangement uses TRBV2 and TRBJ2-7; D is unresolved. CDR1 SNHLY and CDR2 FYNNEI come from the germline V gene. Trimming stripped 3 bases from V and 2 bases from J, with 14 bases between. The CDR3 consists of 15 residues.

This chain joins TRBV15 and TRBJ2-3, with no clear D. The CDR3 consists of 14 residues. Germline CDR1 and CDR2: LNHNV and YYDKDF (reference sequence). Trimming cost V 0 bases and J 5 bases, with 9 bases left between them. The CDR3, as DNA: TGTGCCACCAGCAGAGATAACGCAGTAGATACGCAGTATTTT. Its translation is CATSRDNAVDTQYF.

The chain combines TRBV6-5 with TRBJ1-1; a possible D gene is TRBD1 (5 bases). V lost 4 bases, J lost 5 bases, and 14 bases lay in between. CDR3 length: 14 residues. Germline CDR1 and CDR2: MNHEY and SVGAGI. The CDR3 DNA is TGTGCCAGCAGTTTAACCTCAGGGATGACTGAAGCTTTCTTT. As protein: CASSLTSGMTEAFF.

The genes are TRBV28 and TRBJ2-3, with 9 bases lining up with TRBD1. The germline V gene encodes CDR1 MDHEN and CDR2 SYDVKM. V was pared by 2 bases and J by 5 bases, with 5 bases of the junction left unmatched. CDR3 length equals 15 residues. DNA of the CDR3: TGTGCCAGCAGTTTACAGGGACAGGGAATAGATACGCAGTATTTT. The encoded protein is CASSLQGQGIDTQYF.

The chain uses TRBV6-4 and TRBJ1-1; 11 bases map to TRBD1. The J segment lost 1 base and the V segment lost 4 bases, leaving 2 bases of the junction unmatched. The CDR3 runs to 15 residues. Germline assignment: CDR1 MRHNA and CDR2 SNTAGT. The CDR3 DNA follows: TGTGCCAGCAGTGGGGGGACAGGGGGGAACACTGAAGCTTTCTTT. Translating it yields CASSGGTGGNTEAFF.

The table lists this clone with a count of one. The chain has TRBV7-3 and TRBJ2-1, with D possibly being TRBD2 (6 bases). The CDR3 has 14 amino acids. Germline V gene data show CDR1 as SGHTA and CDR2 as FQGTGA. Trimming shortened V by 0 bases and J by 5 bases, and 8 bases separated the two germline ends. The CDR3 region has the DNA TGTGCCAGCAGCTTAACGGACTACGACAATGAGCAGTTCTTC. Its protein product is CASSLTDYDNEQFF.

The chain links TRBV9 to TRBJ1-3; TRBD1 agrees at 7 bases. V dropped 1 base and J dropped 7; count of bases not matched to a gene: 8. Per the germline V gene, CDR1 is SGDLS and CDR2 is YYNGEE. This CDR3 comprises 15 residues. CDR3 amino acids: CASSVLTGTRNTIYF. CDR3 nucleotide sequence: TGTGCCAGCAGCGTACTGACAGGGACCAGGAACACCATATATTTT.

The rearrangement links TRBV18 to TRBJ2-2; 9 nucleotides line up with TRBD2. Germline CDR1 and CDR2: KGHSH and LQKENI. Trimming at V came to 4 bases and at J to 4 bases, leaving 7 bases not matched to a gene. This CDR3 comprises 16 residues. The CDR3 protein is CASSRIAGDLTGELFF. CDR3 nucleotides: TGTGCCAGCTCACGTATAGCGGGGGACCTCACCGGGGAGCTGTTTTTT.

This clone was observed once. The chain combines TRBV28 with TRBJ2-7; TRBD2 agrees at 8 bases. Germline trimming cut 5 bases from V and 5 bases from J; bases unmatched to any gene: 2. CDR3 length: 12 residues. Per germline, CDR1 MDHEN and CDR2 SYDVKM. The DNA of the CDR3 is TGTGCCAGCAGTCCGGGACTAGACGAGCAGTACTTC. Its protein product is CASSPGLDEQYF.